The 18 T cell receptor beta chains below come from one sample, sequenced in a study of blood T cell repertoires in COVID-19 (dated by TCRdb to 2020 to 2021). Libraries came from the immunoSEQ multiplex PCR assay. TCRdb carries this immuneACCESS record with in-frame sequences only. Its versions omit some clonotypes, under half of them owing to an unresolved V gene in the studies checked, with the rest unexplained. The sample includes over 200,000 clones, with approximately 78% observed a single time. The biggest ten clones account for about 12% of the sample. The material sequenced was peripheral blood. These receptors were collected from a woman aged 35 to 49 with acute or convalescent COVID-19.

The V call is TRBV2, the J call TRBJ2-2, with 8 bases matching TRBD1. The CDR3 length is 16 residues. Germline CDR1 is SNHLY and CDR2 is FYNNEI. V gave up 5 bases and J gave up 3 bases; unmatched junction bases: 8. CDR3: CASSSTGTGYTGELFF. As DNA, the CDR3 is TGTGCCAGCAGTTCTACCGGGACAGGCTACACCGGGGAGCTGTTTTTT.

This clone showed up just once. This chain uses TRBV11-2 with TRBJ1-1; D gene unclear. The germline V and J ends were trimmed by 0 bases and 0 bases, with 8 bases remaining between them. Germline V CDR1 and CDR2: SGHAT, FQNNGV. The CDR3 sequence is 15 residues long. The CDR3 sequence is CASSLDLRLNTEAFF. As DNA, the CDR3 is TGTGCCAGCAGCTTAGATCTCAGGTTGAACACTGAAGCTTTCTTT.

This chain uses TRBV9 with TRBJ1-2; D may be TRBD1 (5 bases). Trimming shortened V by 4 bases and J by 1 base, and 11 bases separated the two germline ends. Looked up from germline, CDR1 is SGDLS and CDR2 is YYNGEE. The CDR3 is 14 amino acids. The CDR3 nucleotides are TGTGCCAGCAGCCCCACAGGACGTAACTATGGCTACACCTTC. Encoded protein: CASSPTGRNYGYTF.

The V and J genes are TRBV7-6 and TRBJ2-5; 10 nucleotides align to TRBD2. The V segment lost 6 bases and the J segment 5 bases; nucleotides outside the gene matches: 18. Germline V lookup: CDR1 SGHVS, CDR2 FNYEAQ. This CDR3 region has 18 residues. Here the CDR3 reads CASRKHPAGGQLEETQYF. The CDR3 coding sequence is TGTGCCAGCAGGAAGCACCCAGCGGGAGGGCAGTTAGAGGAGACCCAGTACTTC.

A single count supports this clone. This rearrangement joins TRBV3-1 (or the pseudogene TRBV3-2) to TRBJ2-5; 8 positions agree with TRBD1. Germline V gives CDR1 LGHDT, CDR2 YNNKEL (reference sequence). With V trimmed by 5 bases and J by 5 bases, 13 bases remained unmatched. This CDR3 comprises 16 residues. The CDR3 region is CASSFPRQGRTETQYF. The CDR3 coding sequence is TGTGCCAGCAGCTTCCCGAGACAGGGGAGGACGGAGACCCAGTACTTC.

This chain joins TRBV6-5 and TRBJ2-1; TRBD2 aligns across 9 bases. J lost 5 bases, V lost 4 bases, and 6 bases had no gene match. Germline V gene data show CDR1 as MNHEY and CDR2 as SVGAGI. This CDR3 spans 15 amino acids. The chain's CDR3 is CASSSPGLANNEQFF. DNA for the CDR3: TGTGCCAGCAGTTCCCCCGGACTAGCGAACAATGAGCAGTTCTTC.

The CDR3 is CASSPPGRNYGYTF. As DNA, the CDR3 is TGTGCCAGCAGCCCCCCCGGGAGGAACTATGGCTACACCTTC. The chain is built from TRBV5-6 and TRBJ1-2; D unresolved. The germline V gene encodes CDR1 SGHDT and CDR2 YYEEEE. Trimming removed 4 bases from V and 2 bases from J, with 12 bases in between. This CDR3 has 14 amino acids. Complete variable domain (other parts from reference TRBV5-6 and TRBJ1-2): DAGVTQSPTHLIKTRGQQVTLRCSPKSGHDTVSWYQQALGQGPQFIFQYYEEEERQRGNFPDRFSGHQFPNYSSELNVNALLLGDSALYLCASSPPGRNYGYTFGSGTRLTVV.

The chain employs TRBV10-3 and TRBJ2-6; no clear D. Germline V gene lookup returns CDR1 ENHRY and CDR2 SYGVKD. The CDR3 covers 17 residues. With 11 bases removed from V and 0 bases from J, the gap between germline ends came to 20 bases. The CDR3 protein is CAATPDTPYSGANVLTF. The DNA of the CDR3 is TGTGCCGCCACCCCCGACACACCCTACTCTGGGGCCAACGTCCTGACTTTC.

The CDR3 is CASRVYGSRVPDTQYF. DNA of the CDR3: TGTGCCAGCAGAGTTTATGGTTCCAGGGTCCCAGATACGCAGTATTTT. V and J are TRBV27 and TRBJ2-3, with a weak D call TRBD1 (5 bases). The CDR3 is made up of 16 amino acids. Germline values: CDR1 MNHEY, CDR2 SMNVEV (reference sequence). Trimming removed 6 bases at V and 4 bases at J, with 20 bases between.

The rearrangement links TRBV27 to TRBJ2-7, with 8 bases that match TRBD1. Per germline, CDR1 MNHEY and CDR2 SMNVEV (reference sequence). The trim removed 5 bases at V and 5 bases at J, leaving 11 bases unmatched. The CDR3 consists of 15 residues. CDR3 amino acids: CASSDQGQGFNEQYF. DNA of the CDR3: TGTGCCAGCAGTGACCAAGGACAGGGCTTCAACGAGCAGTACTTC.

The chain recombines TRBV10-3 with TRBJ2-2; D is possibly TRBD2 (5 bases). Germline V CDR1 and CDR2: ENHRY, SYGVKD. The CDR3 sequence is 15 residues long. V lost 0 bases and J lost 0, with 5 bases in between. In DNA form, the CDR3 reads TGTGCCATCAGTGAGTCCGGGACGAACACCGGGGAGCTGTTTTTT. It specifies CAISESGTNTGELFF.

The chain uses TRBV6-4 and TRBJ2-3; the match to TRBD1 covers 8 bases. Looked up from germline, CDR1 is MRHNA and CDR2 is SNTAGT. Germline trimming cut 4 bases from V and 0 bases from J; bases unmatched to any gene: 15. The CDR3 runs 19 residues. CDR3 DNA sequence: TGTGCCAGCAGTGCCTACGGACAGGGAGGTACCCTTAGCACAGATACGCAGTATTTT. Its translation is CASSAYGQGGTLSTDTQYF.

This chain links TRBV19 with TRBJ2-7; TRBD2 agrees at 7 bases. V lost 5 bases and J lost 2; bases outside the gene matches: 9. This CDR3 has 15 amino acids. CDR1 and CDR2 from the germline V gene are LNHDA and SQIVND (reference sequence). CDR3 in amino acids: CASSFGEGFTYEQYF. In nucleotides, the CDR3 is TGTGCCAGTAGTTTCGGGGAGGGGTTCACCTACGAGCAGTACTTC.

The rearrangement links TRBV16 to TRBJ1-1, with D possibly being TRBD1 (5 bases). Per germline, CDR1 KGHSY and CDR2 FQNENV. CDR3 length equals 13 residues. The germline V and J ends were trimmed by 2 bases and 10 bases, with 14 bases remaining between them. CDR3 sequence: CASSQGHGQGAFF. CDR3 DNA: TGTGCCAGCAGCCAAGGACACGGCCAAGGAGCTTTCTTT.

This chain uses TRBV11-3 with TRBJ2-2, with 14 bases matching TRBD2. Germline lookup yields CDR1 SGHNT and CDR2 YENEEA. This CDR3 is built from 20 residues. J was trimmed by 0 bases and V by 4 bases; bases with no gene match: 10. CDR3 bases: TGTGCCAGCAGCTCCGGGCGGGGGACTAGCGGGGGCCCGAACACCGGGGAGCTGTTTTTT. Translating gives CASSSGRGTSGGPNTGELFF.

The chain joins TRBV5-5 to TRBJ2-2; TRBD1 matches at 7 bases. The CDR3 is 14 amino acids. CDR1 and CDR2 (germline): SGHKS, YYEKEE (reference sequence). Germline trimming cut 1 base from V and 7 bases from J; bases unmatched to any gene: 4. The CDR3 coding sequence is TGTGCCAGCAGCTTGACAGGGGTAGTCGGGGAGCTGTTTTTT. This gives the protein CASSLTGVVGELFF.

V is TRBV7-3 and J is TRBJ2-5, with 10 bases lining up with TRBD1. V lost 5 bases to trimming and J lost 5 bases; unmatched junction nucleotides: 8. There are 15 residues in the CDR3. Germline assignment: CDR1 SGHTA and CDR2 FQGTGA. CDR3 sequence (DNA): TGTGCCAGCAGCCCTACCGGGACAGGGGCGGAGACCCAGTACTTC. Translation gives CASSPTGTGAETQYF.

This chain links TRBV11-2 with TRBJ1-1; tentative D call: TRBD1 (5 bases). CDR1 is SGHAT and CDR2 is FQNNGV in the germline V gene. Trimming shortened V by 4 bases and J by 1 base, and 19 bases separated the two germline ends. The CDR3 spans 17 residues. CDR3 sequence (DNA): TGTGCCAGCAGCTCTCCCGGACACGACTTGCAGAACACTGAAGCTTTCTTT. It translates to CASSSPGHDLQNTEAFF.